The 19 T cell receptor beta chains below come from one sample, sequenced in a study of blood T cell repertoires in COVID-19. Sequencing was performed with immunoSEQ multiplex PCR; in TCRdb, only in-frame clones are kept and a portion is missing. The sample lists 84,000 or so clones, around 88% occurring once. Sequenced material: peripheral blood. The receptor set was obtained from a man in his sixties with acute or convalescent COVID-19.

This clone was picked up a small number of times. The gene calls are TRBV5-4 and TRBJ1-2, with a possible D match to TRBD1 (6 bases). The CDR3 sequence is 14 residues long. Germline V CDR1 and CDR2: SGHNT, YYREEE (reference sequence). With 7 bases removed from V and 5 bases from J, the gap between germline ends came to 18 bases. The CDR3 DNA follows: TGTGCCAGCGGGACACCAGGGACCGTATATGGCTACACCTTC. It encodes CASGTPGTVYGYTF.

The chain recombines TRBV27 with TRBJ2-7; 9 positions agree with TRBD2. Germline V gene lookup returns CDR1 MNHEY and CDR2 SMNVEV (reference sequence). V shed 8 bases, J shed 0 bases, and the junction held 17 bases outside the gene matches. The CDR3 extends over 18 amino acids. CDR3 nucleotide sequence: TGTGCCAGCGGAGTGCGGGGACTAGCCCGAATGAGCTCCTACGAGCAGTACTTC. Residues: CASGVRGLARMSSYEQYF.

The V call is TRBV3-1 (or the pseudogene TRBV3-2), the J call TRBJ2-3, with 7 bases that match TRBD1. The CDR3 runs to 16 residues. CDR1 and CDR2 (germline): LGHDT, YNNKEL (reference sequence). The V gene end was trimmed by 3 bases and the J gene end by 1 base; junction bases not matched to a gene: 7. In nucleotides, the CDR3 is TGTGCCAGCAGCCATGCTCCGGGACAGCGCACAGATACGCAGTATTTT. It yields the protein CASSHAPGQRTDTQYF.

The gene calls are TRBV21-1 and TRBJ2-3; no check of the table's D call, TRBD1, against the DNA was made. TRBV21-1 counts as a pseudogene. The CDR3 has 15 residues. The CDR3 protein is CASSGLDRGKDTQYF. The CDR3 coding sequence is TGTGCCAGCAGCGGCCTAGACAGGGGTAAAGATACGCAGTATTTT.

This rearrangement joins TRBV30 to TRBJ1-6, with D unresolved. The ends were cut back, 3 bases at V and 0 bases at J, with 21 bases in the middle. The CDR3 runs 19 residues. Germline CDR1 reads GTSNPN; CDR2 reads SVGIG (reference sequence). For the CDR3, the DNA is TGTGCCTGGAGGGGTCAGCGTGGTGCCGCTACCTCCTATAATTCACCCCTCCACTTT. Its protein is CAWRGQRGAATSYNSPLHF.

The gene calls are TRBV2 and TRBJ1-6; 7 nucleotides match TRBD1. V was clipped by 3 bases and J by 5 bases; unmatched bases: 4. CDR1 and CDR2 from the germline V gene are SNHLY and FYNNEI. The CDR3 consists of 15 residues. The CDR3 nucleotides read TGTGCCAGCAGTGACAGGGGGGAGAATAATTCACCCCTCCACTTT. It encodes CASSDRGENNSPLHF.

This clone was detected a few times. V gene TRBV25-1 combines with J gene TRBJ1-3; tentative D call: TRBD1 (5 bases). V gave up 4 bases and J gave up 7 bases, with 11 bases separating them. The CDR3 has 13 residues. CDR1 and CDR2 from the germline V gene are MGHDK and SYGVNS. The DNA for the CDR3 is TGTGCCAGCAGTGGAGCAGGGAGGAACACCATATATTTT. Its translation: CASSGAGRNTIYF.

The chain uses TRBV2 and TRBJ2-2; D may be TRBD1 (6 bases). Germline CDR1 and CDR2: SNHLY and FYNNEI. The CDR3 is 14 amino acids. Trimming removed 5 bases at V and 7 bases at J, with 14 bases between. The CDR3 protein is CASSRQASGGELFF. The CDR3 DNA follows: TGTGCCAGCAGTCGACAGGCCTCGGGCGGGGAGCTGTTTTTT. The full variable domain, with the rest looked up from reference TRBV2 and TRBJ2-2, is EPEVTQTPSHQVTQMGQEVILRCVPISNHLYFYWYRQILGQKVEFLVSFYNNEISEKSEIFDDQFSVERPDGSNFTLKIRSTKLEDSAMYFCASSRQASGGELFFGEGSRLTVL.

The V gene is TRBV15, the J gene TRBJ1-4, with 7 nucleotides matching TRBD1. Germline V CDR1 and CDR2: LNHNV, YYDKDF (reference sequence). The CDR3 has 14 amino acids. V gave up 2 bases and J gave up 8 bases; unmatched junction bases: 5. In DNA, the CDR3 is TGTGCCACCAGCAGAAGGACAGGTAAAGAAAAACTGTTTTTT. Its protein product is CATSRRTGKEKLFF.

V gene TRBV18 combines with J gene TRBJ1-4, with D possibly TRBD1 on 5 matching bases. V was clipped by 4 bases and J by 6 bases, with 15 bases between them. The CDR3 is 15 amino acids. From germline, CDR1 is KGHSH and CDR2 LQKENI. The CDR3 loop is CASSLRRGRDEKLFF. CDR3 coding DNA: TGTGCCAGCTCACTCCGAAGGGGTCGGGATGAAAAACTGTTTTTT. The full variable domain, rest sourced from reference TRBV18 and TRBJ1-4, is NAGVMQNPRHLVRRRGQEARLRCSPMKGHSHVYWYRQLPEEGLKFMVYLQKENIIDESGMPKERFSAEFPKEGPSILRIQQVVRGDSAAYFCASSLRRGRDEKLFFGSGTQLSVL.

This clone was counted a few times. The gene calls are TRBV25-1 and TRBJ2-7; the match to TRBD2 covers 8 bases. V lost 4 bases, J lost 1 base, and 6 bases stayed unmatched. In germline, CDR1 is MGHDK, CDR2 SYGVNS. This CDR3 contains 15 residues. CDR3 DNA: TGTGCCAGCAGTGGATTACGGGGGGGGTCCTACGAGCAGTACTTC. This translates into CASSGLRGGSYEQYF.

This chain connects TRBV4-3 to TRBJ1-4, with 8 bases aligning to TRBD1. V shed 0 bases, J shed 8 bases, and the junction held 2 bases outside the gene matches. Germline lookup yields CDR1 LGHNA and CDR2 YSLEER. The CDR3 runs to 14 residues. CDR3 sequence: CASSQDRGREKLFF. CDR3 bases: TGCGCCAGCAGCCAAGACAGGGGGCGGGAAAAACTGTTTTTT.

This rearrangement joins TRBV19 to TRBJ1-3, with 7 bases that match TRBD1. V lost 8 bases and J lost 0; bases outside the gene matches: 1. From germline, CDR1 is LNHDA and CDR2 SQIVND (reference sequence). The CDR3 runs to 13 residues. The CDR3: CASGDSSGNTIYF. The CDR3 bases are TGTGCCAGTGGGGACAGCTCTGGAAACACCATATATTTT. Filled out from reference TRBV19 and TRBJ1-3, the complete variable domain reads DGGITQSPKYLFRKEGQNVTLSCEQNLNHDAMYWYRQDPGQGLRLIYYSQIVNDFQKGDIAEGYSVSREKKESFPLTVTSAQKNPTAFYLCASGDSSGNTIYFGEGSWLTVV.

The chain couples TRBV2 to TRBJ2-1; no clear D gene. The V end lost 6 bases, the J end lost 2 bases, and 17 bases lay between the germline ends. The germline V gene has CDR1 SNHLY and CDR2 FYNNEI. This CDR3 comprises 16 residues. The CDR3: CASSHIPDSPYNEQFF. CDR3 DNA sequence: TGTGCCAGCAGCCACATTCCCGATAGCCCCTACAATGAGCAGTTCTTC.

This clone turned up a few times. The rearrangement uses TRBV2 and TRBJ1-1, with D possibly being TRBD1 (6 bases). Looked up from germline, CDR1 is SNHLY and CDR2 is FYNNEI. The CDR3 runs to 15 residues. The ends were cut back, 7 bases at V and 0 bases at J, with 15 bases in the middle. The CDR3 spells CASTLSTGMNTEAFF. For the CDR3, the DNA is TGTGCCAGCACTCTTAGTACAGGGATGAACACTGAAGCTTTCTTT.

This clone was observed many times. The chain is built from TRBV6-1 and TRBJ1-2; 7 positions agree with TRBD1. Germline V lookup: CDR1 MNHNS, CDR2 SASEGT. The CDR3 loop spans 17 amino acids. Trimming removed 4 bases from V and 4 bases from J; junction bases left unmatched: 15. The CDR3 spells CASSALGVNRGAYGYTF. DNA for the CDR3: TGTGCCAGCAGTGCCCTCGGGGTAAACAGGGGAGCCTATGGCTACACCTTC.

The J gene is TRBJ1-6, the V gene TRBV30; 7 nucleotides agree with TRBD1. Germline assignment: CDR1 GTSNPN and CDR2 SVGIG (reference sequence). Unmatched junction bases numbered 2, after V lost 5 bases and J lost 4 bases. The CDR3 has 13 amino acids. CDR3 bases: TGTGCCTGGGGGACAGAGTATAATTCACCCCTCCACTTT. This sequence encodes CAWGTEYNSPLHF.

The chain couples TRBV29-1 to TRBJ2-3, with D tentatively TRBD1 (5 bases). Germline V CDR1 and CDR2: SQVTM, ANQGSEA. V lost 3 bases, J lost 5 bases, and 12 bases lay in between. The CDR3 runs 13 residues. CDR3 residues: CSVDGRAEDTQYF. CDR3 bases: TGCAGCGTTGATGGCAGGGCCGAAGATACGCAGTATTTT.

Only a few counts were recorded for this clone. The chain has TRBV7-9 and TRBJ2-4; the D gene is possibly TRBD2 (6 bases). Per germline, CDR1 SEHNR and CDR2 FQNEAQ (reference sequence). Deletions cut 2 bases from V and 0 bases from J, with 20 bases between. This CDR3 region has 19 residues. The CDR3 loop is CASSLTRGQENIAKNIQYF. The CDR3 DNA reads as TGTGCCAGCAGCTTAACGCGGGGCCAGGAGAATATAGCCAAAAACATTCAGTACTTC. Using reference TRBV7-9 and TRBJ2-4 for the parts outside the CDR3, the full variable domain is DTGVSQNPRHKITKRGQNVTFRCDPISEHNRLYWYRQTLGQGPEFLTYFQNEAQLEKSRLLSDRFSAERPKGSFSTLEIQRTEQGDSAMYLCASSLTRGQENIAKNIQYFGAGTRLSVL.